This T cell receptor beta chain was profiled in a study of T-cell reconstitution after alpha-beta-depleted transplantation in children. Study-level results: About two months after transplant, alpha-beta T cells reportedly came from several hundred expanded graft clones. Counts and diversity of T cells one year after transplant came mostly from newly produced T cells. For some patients, TCRbeta diversity was high at day 60 because of recipient T cells and thymic progenitors that survived.

Regarding this clonotype: Its antigen remains unidentified.

Per germline, CDR1 SGHRS and CDR2 YFSETQ. The V end lost 2 bases, the J end lost 1 base, and 15 bases lay between the germline ends. The CDR3 spans 17 residues. Unique molecular identifiers were used in preparing the TCRbeta library. One entry per CDR3 protein results from TCRdb running MiXCR on the PCR reads. The table records around 580,000 distinct CDR3 sequences, under 25% of them present only once. This chain links TRBV5-1 with TRBJ2-2; D might be TRBD2 (7 bases). The sequencing here drew on PBMCs, mostly from graft donor cells, taken 360 days after TCRalphabeta/CD19-depleted stem cell transplant. This TCR was recovered from a boy under three years old who had a stem cell transplant for acute myeloid leukemia, so the T cells may come from the graft donor. The CDR3 loop reads CASSFYGGPGNTGELFF. For the CDR3, the DNA is TGCGCCAGCAGCTTTTACGGGGGGCCTGGGAACACCGGGGAGCTGTTTTTT.